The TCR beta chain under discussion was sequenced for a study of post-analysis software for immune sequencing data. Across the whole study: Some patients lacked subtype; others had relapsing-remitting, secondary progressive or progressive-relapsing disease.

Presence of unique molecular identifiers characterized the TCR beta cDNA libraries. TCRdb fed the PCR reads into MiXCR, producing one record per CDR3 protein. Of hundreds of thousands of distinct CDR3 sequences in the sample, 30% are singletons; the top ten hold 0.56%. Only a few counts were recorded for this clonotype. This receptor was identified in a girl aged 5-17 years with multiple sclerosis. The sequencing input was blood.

CDR3 coding DNA: TGTGCCAGCAGCCCTGGGCTCTACGGGCCCAATGAGCAGTTCTTC. Its translation is CASSPGLYGPNEQFF. J is TRBJ2-1 and V is TRBV7-2; D is uncertain. Deletions cut 5 bases from V and 6 bases from J, with 17 bases between. The length of the CDR3 is 15 residues. Germline V CDR1 and CDR2: SGHTA, FQGNSA. Variable domain in full (rest from reference TRBV7-2 and TRBJ2-1): GAGVSQSPSNKVTEKGKDVELRCDPISGHTALYWYRQSLGQGLEFLIYFQGNSAPDKSGLPSDRFSAERTGGSVSTLTIQRTQQEDSAVYLCASSPGLYGPNEQFFGPGTRLTVL.